The entry below gives a single TCR beta chain sequence along with its context. The sample contains more than one DNA sequence encoding this CDR3. The data are from a study of blood T cell repertoires in COVID-19. In the study overall: Sample material is recorded as cDNA or gDNA derived from T cells, B-cell-depleted T cells, or PBMCs.

Using immunoSEQ multiplex PCR, the repertoire was profiled, and TCRdb retains in-frame clones only, with some absent. The table includes roughly 380,000 clones, 85% detected once. Germline V gives CDR1 SGHRS, CDR2 YFSETQ. V lost 2 bases to trimming and J lost 5 bases, with 11 bases between them. The CDR3 totals 14 residues. This chain links TRBV5-1 with TRBJ2-1; D might be TRBD2 (6 bases). Input material: peripheral blood. This receptor was identified in a woman aged 18-29 years with acute or convalescent COVID-19. CDR3 amino acids: CASSLGSSDNEQFF. CDR3 DNA sequence: TGCGCCAGCAGCTTAGGTTCTAGCGACAATGAGCAGTTCTTC.